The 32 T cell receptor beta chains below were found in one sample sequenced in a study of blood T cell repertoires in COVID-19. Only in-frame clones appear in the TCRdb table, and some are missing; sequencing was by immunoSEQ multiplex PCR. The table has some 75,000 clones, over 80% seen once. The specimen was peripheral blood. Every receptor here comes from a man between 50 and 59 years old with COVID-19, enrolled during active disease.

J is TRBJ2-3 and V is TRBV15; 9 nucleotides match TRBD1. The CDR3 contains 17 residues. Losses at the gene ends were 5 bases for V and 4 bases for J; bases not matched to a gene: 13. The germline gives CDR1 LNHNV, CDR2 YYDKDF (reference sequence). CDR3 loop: CATSLTPGTGRSDTQYF. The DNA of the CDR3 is TGTGCCACCAGCCTTACTCCCGGGACAGGGAGGTCAGATACGCAGTATTTT.

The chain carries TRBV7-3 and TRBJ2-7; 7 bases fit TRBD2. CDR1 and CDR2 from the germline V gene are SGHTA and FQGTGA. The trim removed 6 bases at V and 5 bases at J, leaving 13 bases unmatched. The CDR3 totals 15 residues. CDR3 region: CASSFGRVAFHEQYF. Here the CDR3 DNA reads TGTGCCAGCAGTTTTGGGAGGGTAGCTTTCCACGAGCAGTACTTC.

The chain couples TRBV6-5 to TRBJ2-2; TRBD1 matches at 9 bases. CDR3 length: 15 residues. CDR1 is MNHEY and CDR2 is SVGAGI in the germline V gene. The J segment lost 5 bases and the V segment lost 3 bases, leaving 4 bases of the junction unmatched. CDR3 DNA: TGTGCCAGCAGTTATCCCGGGACAGGGACCGGGGAGCTGTTTTTT. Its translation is CASSYPGTGTGELFF.

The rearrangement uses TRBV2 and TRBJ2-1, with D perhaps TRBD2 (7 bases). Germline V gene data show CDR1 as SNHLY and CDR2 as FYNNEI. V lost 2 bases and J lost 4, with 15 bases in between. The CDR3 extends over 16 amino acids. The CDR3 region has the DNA TGTGCCAGCAGTGAAATGGGAGGGGGTTGGTACAATGAGCAGTTCTTC. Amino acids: CASSEMGGGWYNEQFF.

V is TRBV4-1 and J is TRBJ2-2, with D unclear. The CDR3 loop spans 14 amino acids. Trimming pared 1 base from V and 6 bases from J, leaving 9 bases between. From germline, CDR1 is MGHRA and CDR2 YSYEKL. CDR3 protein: CASSQAASPGELFF. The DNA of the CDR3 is TGCGCCAGCAGCCAAGCCGCTAGTCCCGGGGAGCTGTTTTTT.

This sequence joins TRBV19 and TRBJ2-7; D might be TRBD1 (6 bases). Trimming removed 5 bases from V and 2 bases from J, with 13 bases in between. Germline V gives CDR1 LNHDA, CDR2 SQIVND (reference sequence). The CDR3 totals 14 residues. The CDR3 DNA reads TGTGCCAGTAGTCCACGGACAGTAACCTACGAGCAGTACTTC. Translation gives CASSPRTVTYEQYF.

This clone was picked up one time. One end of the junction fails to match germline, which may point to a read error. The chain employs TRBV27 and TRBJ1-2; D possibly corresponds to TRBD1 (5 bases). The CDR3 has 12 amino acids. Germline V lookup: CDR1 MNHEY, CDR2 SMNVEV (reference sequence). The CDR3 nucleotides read TGTACCAGCAGTTTTACCCAGGGCGCTACAATCTTC. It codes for CTSSFTQGATIF.

The DNA for the CDR3 is TGTGCCAGCAGCTTGTCTGTCCTAGCGGGCTACACCTTC. It translates to CASSLSVLAGYTF. The chain is built from TRBV5-6 and TRBJ1-2; D is undetermined. Trimming removed 1 base at V and 8 bases at J, with 12 bases between. The CDR3 contains 13 residues. Germline V gene sequence: CDR1 SGHDT, CDR2 YYEEEE.

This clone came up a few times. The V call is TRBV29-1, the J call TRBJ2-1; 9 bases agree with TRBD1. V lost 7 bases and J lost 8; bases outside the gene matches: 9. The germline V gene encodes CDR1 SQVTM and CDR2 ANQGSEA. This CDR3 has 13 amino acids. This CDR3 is CSAEGQGFHEQFF. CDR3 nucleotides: TGCAGCGCTGAGGGACAGGGTTTCCATGAGCAGTTCTTC.

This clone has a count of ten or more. The CDR3 sequence is CASSHGTSGIDEQYF. DNA of the CDR3: TGTGCCAGCAGTCACGGGACTAGCGGGATAGACGAGCAGTACTTC. The chain is built from TRBV6-2 or TRBV6-3 and TRBJ2-7; the match to TRBD2 covers 13 bases. Per germline, CDR1 MNHEY and CDR2 SVGEGT. CDR3 size: 15 residues. The V segment lost 5 bases and the J segment 5 bases; nucleotides outside the gene matches: 6.

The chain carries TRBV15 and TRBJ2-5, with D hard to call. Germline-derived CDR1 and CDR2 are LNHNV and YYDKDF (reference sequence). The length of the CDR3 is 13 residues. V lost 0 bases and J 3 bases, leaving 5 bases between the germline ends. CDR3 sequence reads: CATSRDAKETQYF. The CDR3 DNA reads TGTGCCACCAGCAGAGACGCTAAAGAGACCCAGTACTTC.

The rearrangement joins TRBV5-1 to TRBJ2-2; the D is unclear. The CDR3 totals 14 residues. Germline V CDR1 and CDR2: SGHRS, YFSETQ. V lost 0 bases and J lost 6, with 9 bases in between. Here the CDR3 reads CASSLVLPAGELFF. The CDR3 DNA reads TGCGCCAGCAGCTTGGTGTTGCCAGCCGGGGAGCTGTTTTTT.

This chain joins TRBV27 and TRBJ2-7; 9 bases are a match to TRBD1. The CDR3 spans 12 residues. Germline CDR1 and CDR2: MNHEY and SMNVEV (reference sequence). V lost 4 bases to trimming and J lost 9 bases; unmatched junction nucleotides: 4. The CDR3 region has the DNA TGTGCCAGCAGTTCGGACAGGGGATGGCAGTACTTC. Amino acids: CASSSDRGWQYF.

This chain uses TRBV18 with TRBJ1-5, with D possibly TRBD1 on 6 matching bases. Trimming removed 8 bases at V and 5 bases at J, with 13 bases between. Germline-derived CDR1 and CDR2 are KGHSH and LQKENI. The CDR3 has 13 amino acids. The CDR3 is CASAPGDDQPQHF. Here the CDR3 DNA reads TGTGCCAGCGCCCCAGGGGATGATCAGCCCCAGCATTTT. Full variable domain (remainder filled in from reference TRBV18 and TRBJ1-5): NAGVMQNPRHLVRRRGQEARLRCSPMKGHSHVYWYRQLPEEGLKFMVYLQKENIIDESGMPKERFSAEFPKEGPSILRIQQVVRGDSAAYFCASAPGDDQPQHFGDGTRLSIL.

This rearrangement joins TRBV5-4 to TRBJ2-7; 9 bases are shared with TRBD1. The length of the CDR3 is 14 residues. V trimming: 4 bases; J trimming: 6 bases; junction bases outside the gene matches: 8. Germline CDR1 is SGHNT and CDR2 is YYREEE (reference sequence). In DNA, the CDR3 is TGTGCCAGCAGCCGGGGACAGGGCCGCGGCGAGCAGTACTTC. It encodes CASSRGQGRGEQYF.

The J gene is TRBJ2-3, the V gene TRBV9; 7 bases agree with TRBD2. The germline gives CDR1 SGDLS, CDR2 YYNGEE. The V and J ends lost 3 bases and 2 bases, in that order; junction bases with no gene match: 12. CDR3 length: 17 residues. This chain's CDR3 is CASSAGGRARDTDTQYF. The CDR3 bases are TGTGCCAGCAGCGCGGGTGGGAGGGCGCGGGACACAGATACGCAGTATTTT.

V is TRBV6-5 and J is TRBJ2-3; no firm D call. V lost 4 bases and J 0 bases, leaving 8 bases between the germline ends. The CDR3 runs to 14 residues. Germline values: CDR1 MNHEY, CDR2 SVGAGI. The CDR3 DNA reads TGTGCCAGCAGTTCGACTCGTAGCACAGATACGCAGTATTTT. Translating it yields CASSSTRSTDTQYF.

The CDR3 bases are TGCAGCGTTACAGACAGGGGTTCGGACACTGAAGCTTTCTTT. Translation gives CSVTDRGSDTEAFF. The rearrangement joins TRBV29-1 to TRBJ1-1; 8 nucleotides line up with TRBD1. CDR3 length equals 14 residues. In germline, CDR1 is SQVTM, CDR2 ANQGSEA. Germline trimming cut 5 bases from V and 3 bases from J; bases unmatched to any gene: 8.

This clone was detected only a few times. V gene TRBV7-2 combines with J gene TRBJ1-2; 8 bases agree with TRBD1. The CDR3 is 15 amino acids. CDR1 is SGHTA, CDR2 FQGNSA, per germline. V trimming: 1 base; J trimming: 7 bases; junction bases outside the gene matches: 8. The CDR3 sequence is CASSLVLGTGLGYTF. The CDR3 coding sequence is TGTGCCAGCAGCTTAGTACTCGGGACAGGTCTTGGCTACACCTTC. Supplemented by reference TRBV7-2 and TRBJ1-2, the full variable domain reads GAGVSQSPSNKVTEKGKDVELRCDPISGHTALYWYRQSLGQGLEFLIYFQGNSAPDKSGLPSDRFSAERTGGSVSTLTIQRTQQEDSAVYLCASSLVLGTGLGYTFGSGTRLTVV.

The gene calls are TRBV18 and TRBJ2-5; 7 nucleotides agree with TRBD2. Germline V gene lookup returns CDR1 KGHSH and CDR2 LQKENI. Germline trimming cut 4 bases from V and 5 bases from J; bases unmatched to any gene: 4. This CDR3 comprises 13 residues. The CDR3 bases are TGTGCCAGCTCACTCGCCGGGGGGGAGACCCAGTACTTC. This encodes CASSLAGGETQYF.

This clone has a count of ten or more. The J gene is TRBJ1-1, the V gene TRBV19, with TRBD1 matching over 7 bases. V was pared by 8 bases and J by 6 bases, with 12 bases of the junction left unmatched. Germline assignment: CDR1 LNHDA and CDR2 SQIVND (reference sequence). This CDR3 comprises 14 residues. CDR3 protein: CASEGADETSEAFF. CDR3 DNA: TGTGCCAGTGAGGGGGCGGATGAGACTTCTGAAGCTTTCTTT. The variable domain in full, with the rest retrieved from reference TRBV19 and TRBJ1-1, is DGGITQSPKYLFRKEGQNVTLSCEQNLNHDAMYWYRQDPGQGLRLIYYSQIVNDFQKGDIAEGYSVSREKKESFPLTVTSAQKNPTAFYLCASEGADETSEAFFGQGTRLTVV.

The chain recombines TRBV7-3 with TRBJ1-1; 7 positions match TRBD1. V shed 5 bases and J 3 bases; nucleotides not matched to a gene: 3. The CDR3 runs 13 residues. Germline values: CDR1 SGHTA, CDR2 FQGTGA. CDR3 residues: CASSLGQHTEAFF. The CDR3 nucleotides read TGTGCCAGCAGCCTGGGACAGCACACTGAAGCTTTCTTT.

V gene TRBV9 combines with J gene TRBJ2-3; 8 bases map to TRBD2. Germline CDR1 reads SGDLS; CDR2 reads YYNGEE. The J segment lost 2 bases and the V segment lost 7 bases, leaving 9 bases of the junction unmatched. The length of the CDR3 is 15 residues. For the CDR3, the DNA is TGTGCCAGCTCGGGAGGGACCCTTCTCACAGATACGCAGTATTTT. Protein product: CASSGGTLLTDTQYF.

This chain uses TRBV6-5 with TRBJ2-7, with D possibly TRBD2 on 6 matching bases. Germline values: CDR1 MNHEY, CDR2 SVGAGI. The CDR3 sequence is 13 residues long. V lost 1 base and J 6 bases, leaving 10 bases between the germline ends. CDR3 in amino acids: CASSYFRRGEQYF. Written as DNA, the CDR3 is TGTGCCAGCAGTTACTTCCGGCGGGGCGAGCAGTACTTC.

The CDR3: CASSLDGRNYGYTF. In nucleotides, the CDR3 is TGTGCCAGCAGCTTAGATGGTAGAAACTATGGCTACACCTTC. This sequence joins TRBV7-2 and TRBJ1-2; unclear D gene. The CDR3 has 14 residues. CDR1 SGHTA and CDR2 FQGNSA come from the germline V gene. Trimming stripped 1 base from V and 2 bases from J, with 8 bases between.

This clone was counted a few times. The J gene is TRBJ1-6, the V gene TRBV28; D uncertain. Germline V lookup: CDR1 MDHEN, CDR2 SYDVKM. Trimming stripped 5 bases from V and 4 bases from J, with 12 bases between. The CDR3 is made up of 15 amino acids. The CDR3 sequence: CASSPLRGYNSPLHF. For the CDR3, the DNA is TGTGCCAGCAGTCCTCTTCGCGGGTATAATTCACCCCTCCACTTT. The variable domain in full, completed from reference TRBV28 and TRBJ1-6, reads DVKVTQSSRYLVKRTGEKVFLECVQDMDHENMFWYRQDPGLGLRLIYFSYDVKMKEKGDIPEGYSVSREKKERFSLILESASTNQTSMYLCASSPLRGYNSPLHFGNGTRLTVT.

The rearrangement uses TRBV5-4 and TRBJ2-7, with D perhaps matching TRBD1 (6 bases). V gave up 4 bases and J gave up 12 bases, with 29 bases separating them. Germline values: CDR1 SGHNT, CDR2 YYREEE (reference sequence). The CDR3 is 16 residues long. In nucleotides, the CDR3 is TGTGCCAGCAGCCGGGGACAAATAAGGAGCGATACGAGTCGGTACTTC. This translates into CASSRGQIRSDTSRYF.

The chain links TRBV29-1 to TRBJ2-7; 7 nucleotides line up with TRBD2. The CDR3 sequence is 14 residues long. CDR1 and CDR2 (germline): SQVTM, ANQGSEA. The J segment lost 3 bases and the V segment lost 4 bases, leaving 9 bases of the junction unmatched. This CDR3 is CSVGWGGEGYEQYF. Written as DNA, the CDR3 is TGCAGCGTTGGATGGGGGGGAGAGGGCTACGAGCAGTACTTC.

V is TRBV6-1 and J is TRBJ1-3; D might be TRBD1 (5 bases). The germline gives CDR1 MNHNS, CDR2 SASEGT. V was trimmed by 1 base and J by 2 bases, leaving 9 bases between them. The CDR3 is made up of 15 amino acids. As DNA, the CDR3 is TGTGCCAGCAGTGAAGACAGGAATACTGGAAACACCATATATTTT. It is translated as CASSEDRNTGNTIYF.

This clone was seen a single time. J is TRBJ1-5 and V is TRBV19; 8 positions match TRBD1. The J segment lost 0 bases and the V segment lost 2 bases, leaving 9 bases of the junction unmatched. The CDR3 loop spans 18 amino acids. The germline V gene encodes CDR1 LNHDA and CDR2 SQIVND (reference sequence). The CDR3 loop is CASSIMRAGGYSNQPQHF. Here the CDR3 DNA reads TGTGCCAGTAGTATAATGAGGGCAGGGGGCTATAGCAATCAGCCCCAGCATTTT.

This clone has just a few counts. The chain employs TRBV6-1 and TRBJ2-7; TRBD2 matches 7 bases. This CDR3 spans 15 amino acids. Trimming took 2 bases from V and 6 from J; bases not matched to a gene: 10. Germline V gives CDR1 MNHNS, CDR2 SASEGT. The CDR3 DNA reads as TGTGCCAGCAGTGAAAGGGAGGGTCTCCTCGTCGAGCAGTACTTC. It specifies CASSEREGLLVEQYF.

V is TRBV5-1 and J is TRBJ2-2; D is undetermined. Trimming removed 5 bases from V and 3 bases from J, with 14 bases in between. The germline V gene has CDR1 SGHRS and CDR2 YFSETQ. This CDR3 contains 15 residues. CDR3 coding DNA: TGCGCCAGCAGTGCAGTTGTGCAGGACACCGGGGAGCTGTTTTTT. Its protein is CASSAVVQDTGELFF.